These T cell receptor beta chains were read from a single sample in a study of breast tumors, draining lymph nodes, adjacent tissues. TCRdb itself ran the multiplex PCR reads through MiXCR, one entry per CDR3 protein. In the table there are 180,000 or so distinct CDR3 sequences, approximately 33% of which are singletons. The sequenced material came from axillary lymph node tissue. These receptors were obtained from a female donor with breast cancer. Some clones in this sample may be carry-over from other donors' samples. The CDR3 runs from the conserved cysteine through the conserved F or W. A D gene is named only where the DNA matches it firmly. Where a row states a size, it is once, few, many or the class of an expanded clone; other rows omit it.

clone_size	v_call	d_call	j_call	cdr3_nt	cdr3_aa
many	TRBV7-8	NA	TRBJ2-1	TGTGCCAGCAGCTCGGGACACTACAATGAGCAGTTCTTC	CASSSGHYNEQFF
many	TRBV6-5	NA	TRBJ2-5	TGTGCCAGCAGACAACGGGCAGGGCGGGAGACCCAGTACTTC	CASRQRAGRETQYF
many	TRBV28	TRBD1	TRBJ2-1	TGTGCCAGCAGTACGACAGGGGGCGGTGAGCAGTTCTTC	CASSTTGGGEQFF
once	TRBV5-5	NA	TRBJ1-2	TGTGCCAGTAGGCGGCAGGGAATTGACTACACCTTC	CASRRQGIDYTF
many	TRBV6-6	NA	TRBJ2-3	TGTGCCAGCAGTCACCGGGCAGGGGCAACAGATACGCAGTATTTT	CASSHRAGATDTQYF
NA	TRBV4-3	NA	TRBJ2-5	TGCGCCAGCAGCCAAGATCGGGCCCGGGTGCAAGAGACCCAGTACTTC	CASSQDRARVQETQYF
NA	TRBV11-3	NA	TRBJ1-4	TGTGCCAGCAGCTCGGGGGAAAATGAAAAACTGTTTTTT	CASSSGENEKLFF
NA	TRBV18	NA	TRBJ1-2	TGTGCCAGCTCACCCGGCGACGGGGGTGGGTCCTATGGCTACACCTTC	CASSPGDGGGSYGYTF
many	TRBV2	TRBD1	TRBJ1-2	TGTGCCAGCAGTGATTGGGGTAGCGGACAGGGAGGAGGCTACACCTTC	CASSDWGSGQGGGYTF
NA	TRBV10-3	TRBD2	TRBJ2-2	TGTGCCATCAGTGAGTCCGCTAGCGGGAGTAAGGCCGGGGAGCTGTTTTTT	CAISESASGSKAGELFF
few	TRBV5-1	TRBD1	TRBJ1-1	TGCGCCAGCAGCTGGGGGGACAGGGATATGCTCACTGAAGCTTTCTTT	CASSWGDRDMLTEAFF
many	TRBV11-2	TRBD1	TRBJ2-1	TGTGCCAGCAGCTTAGGGACAGGGTCCTACAATGAGCAGTTCTTC	CASSLGTGSYNEQFF
few	TRBV18	TRBD1	TRBJ2-7	TGTGCCAGCTCCACCGGGACAGGGTTATACTACGAGCAGTACTTC	CASSTGTGLYYEQYF
few	TRBV5-6	NA	TRBJ2-3	TGTGCCAGCAGCTCCTTAGCGGCGGGTACAGATACGCAGTATTTT	CASSSLAAGTDTQYF
many	TRBV6-6	NA	TRBJ2-3	TGTGCCAGCAATGTTAGGGGGGCCGGGACAGATACGCAGTATTTT	CASNVRGAGTDTQYF
few	TRBV28	NA	TRBJ1-2	TGTGCCAGCAGAAAGGGAGACTATGGCTACACCTTC	CASRKGDYGYTF
many	TRBV7-2	TRBD1	TRBJ1-3	TGTGCCAGCAGCTCCAGGGACAGCTTCTCTGGAAACACCATATATTTT	CASSSRDSFSGNTIYF
many	TRBV6-6	TRBD2	TRBJ2-7	TGTGCCAGCAGTCTAGCGGGAGTGGGGATGTGGCAGTACTTC	CASSLAGVGMWQYF
many	TRBV20-1	TRBD1	TRBJ2-1	TGCAGTGCTCCGGGACAGGGCTACAATGAGCAGTTCTTC	CSAPGQGYNEQFF
many	TRBV20-1	NA	TRBJ1-5	TGCAGTGCCGAAGAGTGGGGGACGGGCAATCAGCCCCAGCATTTT	CSAEEWGTGNQPQHF
many	TRBV5-5	TRBD2	TRBJ2-3	TGTGCCAGCAGCTTGGACAGCGGGGCCACTTTT	CASSLDSGATF
many	TRBV20-1	NA	TRBJ1-5	TGCAGTGCCATAGACAGGACTCCAGCCCTCAATCAGCCCCAGCATTTT	CSAIDRTPALNQPQHF
NA	TRBV19	NA	TRBJ1-1	TGTGCCACTAAAGAGAACACTGAAGCTTTCTTT	CATKENTEAFF
many	TRBV6-1	NA	TRBJ2-6	TGTGCCAGCAGTGAAAGGCAGGGGACTGGGGCCAACGTCCTGACTTTC	CASSERQGTGANVLTF
many	TRBV14	TRBD2	TRBJ2-1	TGTGCCAGCAGCCAGAGACGGTCGAGCGGGAAATCTAATGAGCAGTTCTTC	CASSQRRSSGKSNEQFF
many	TRBV4-3	NA	TRBJ2-5	TGCGCCAGCAGCCAAGACGGGGGAGAGACCCAGTACTTC	CASSQDGGETQYF
many	TRBV5-1	NA	TRBJ2-7	TGCGCCAGCAGCTTGGCGGGCGGAGGGCCGAGCTCCTACGAGCAGTACTTC	CASSLAGGGPSSYEQYF
many	TRBV3-1	TRBD1	TRBJ1-2	TGTGCCAGCAGCATCGGGACAGACGGCTACACCTTC	CASSIGTDGYTF
NA	TRBV20-1	TRBD2	TRBJ2-4	TGCAGTGCTAGCTCCCCCTCACTAGCGGGGGGAGCCAAAAACATTCAGTACTTC	CSASSPSLAGGAKNIQYF
NA	TRBV4-1	TRBD1	TRBJ2-3	TGCGCCAGCACCATGACAGGGATAACAGATACGCAGTATTTT	CASTMTGITDTQYF
many	TRBV12-3/TRBV12-4	TRBD2	TRBJ2-1	TGTGCCAGCTCTGGGGGACTAGCGGACAACAATGAGCAGTTCTTC	CASSGGLADNNEQFF
many	TRBV18	NA	TRBJ2-3	TGTGCCAGCTCACCGCCGGGCGTCACAGATACGCAGTATTTT	CASSPPGVTDTQYF
many	TRBV6-6	NA	TRBJ2-7	TGTGCCAGCAGTTACTCAGACTATACCTCCTACGAGCAGTACTTC	CASSYSDYTSYEQYF